The clone carrying this T cell receptor beta chain was detected many times. These data originate in a study of identical twins. The CDR3 extends over 16 amino acids. V lost 1 base to trimming and J lost 5 bases, with 15 bases between them. Germline CDR1 is MRHNA and CDR2 is SNTAGT. A template switching step contributed a universal primer site, while unique molecular identifiers were present in the cDNA. TCRdb reprocessed the 5' RACE reads with MiXCR, giving one entry per CDR3 protein. The sample contains approximately 670,000 distinct CDR3 sequences, 5.5% to 6.5% of which appear only once. This TCR was recovered from a man younger than 35 in good health. Specimen: naive T cells sorted from blood. The chain combines TRBV6-4 with TRBJ2-1, with D perhaps TRBD2 (5 bases). CDR3 loop: CASSDLVGVGHNEQFF. The CDR3 DNA sequence: TGTGCCAGCAGTGACTTGGTGGGAGTGGGTCACAATGAGCAGTTCTTC.